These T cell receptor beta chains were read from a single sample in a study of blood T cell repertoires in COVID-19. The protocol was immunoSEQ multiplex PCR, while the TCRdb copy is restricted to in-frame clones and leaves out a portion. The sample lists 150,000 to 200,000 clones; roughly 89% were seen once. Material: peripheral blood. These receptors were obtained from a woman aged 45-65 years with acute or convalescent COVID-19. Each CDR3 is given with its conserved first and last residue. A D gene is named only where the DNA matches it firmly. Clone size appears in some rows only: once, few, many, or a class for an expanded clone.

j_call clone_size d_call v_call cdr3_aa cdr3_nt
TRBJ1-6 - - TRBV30 CAWRGGGSYNSPLHF TGTGCCTGGAGGGGCGGGGGCTCCTATAATTCACCCCTCCACTTT
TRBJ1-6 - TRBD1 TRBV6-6 CATRQGNSPLHF TGTGCCACCCGACAGGGGAATTCACCCCTCCACTTT
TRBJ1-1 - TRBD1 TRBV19 CASRGQGGEAFF TGTGCCAGTAGAGGACAGGGGGGTGAAGCTTTCTTT
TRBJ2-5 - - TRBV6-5 CASRLNRGEETQYF TGTGCCAGCAGATTGAACCGGGGAGAGGAGACCCAGTACTTC
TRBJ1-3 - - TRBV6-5 CASISGNTIYF TGTGCCAGCATTTCAGGAAACACCATATATTTT
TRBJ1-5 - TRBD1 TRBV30 CAWSGQGQQPQHF TGTGCCTGGAGTGGACAGGGGCAACAGCCCCAGCATTTT
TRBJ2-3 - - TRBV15 CATSRVADTQYF TGTGCCACCAGCAGAGTAGCAGATACGCAGTATTTT
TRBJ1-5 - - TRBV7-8 CASSLGHPSNQPQHF TGTGCCAGCAGCTTAGGACACCCTAGCAATCAGCCCCAGCATTTT
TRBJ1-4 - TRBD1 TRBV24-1 CAIGTGAGKLFF TGTGCCATCGGGACAGGGGCGGGAAAACTGTTTTTT
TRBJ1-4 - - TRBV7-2 CASSLGYQGGNEKLFF TGTGCCAGCAGCTTAGGATATCAGGGAGGGAATGAAAAACTGTTTTTT
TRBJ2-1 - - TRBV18 CASSPPGGPLYNEQFF TGTGCCAGCTCACCACCAGGGGGTCCCCTCTACAATGAGCAGTTCTTC
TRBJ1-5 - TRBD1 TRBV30 CAWSIWTGGDPAGQPQHF TGTGCCTGGAGCATATGGACAGGGGGCGACCCCGCGGGTCAGCCCCAGCATTTT
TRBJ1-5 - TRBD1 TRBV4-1 CASSQGTGVTQPQHF TGCGCCAGCAGCCAAGGAACAGGGGTTACTCAGCCCCAGCATTTT
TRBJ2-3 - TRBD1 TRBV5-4 CASSPGDRGFTDTQYF TGTGCCAGCAGCCCTGGGGACAGGGGTTTCACAGATACGCAGTATTTT
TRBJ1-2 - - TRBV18 CASSPPGNYGYTF TGTGCCAGCTCACCACCCGGGAACTATGGCTACACCTTC
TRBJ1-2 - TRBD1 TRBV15 CATSTGTGGSYNYGYTF TGTGCCACCAGCACAGGGACAGGGGGATCCTACAACTATGGCTACACCTTC
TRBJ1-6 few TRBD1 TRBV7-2 CASSPQGGSYNSPLHF TGTGCCAGCAGCCCGCAGGGGGGCTCCTATAATTCACCCCTCCACTTT
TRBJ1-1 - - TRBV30 CAWSGYGTEAFF TGTGCCTGGTCAGGGTACGGCACTGAAGCTTTCTTT
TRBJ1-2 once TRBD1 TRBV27 CASNPQGAYYGYTF TGTGCCAGCAATCCTCAGGGGGCTTACTATGGCTACACCTTC
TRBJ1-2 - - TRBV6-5 CASSSGAGYGYTF TGTGCCAGCAGTTCAGGGGCTGGCTATGGCTACACCTTC
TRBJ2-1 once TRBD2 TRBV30 CAWSAIAGGPNEQFF TGTGCCTGGAGTGCAATAGCGGGAGGGCCCAATGAGCAGTTCTTC
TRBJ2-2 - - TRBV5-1 CASTPLGGAALTGELFF TGCGCCAGCACTCCCTTAGGGGGGGCGGCTCTCACCGGGGAGCTGTTTTTT
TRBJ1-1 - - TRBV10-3 CAISESRGGRSITEAFF TGTGCCATCAGTGAGTCGCGGGGGGGGCGGTCGATCACTGAAGCTTTCTTT
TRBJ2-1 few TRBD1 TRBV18 CASSPGQHNEQFF TGTGCCAGCTCGCCGGGACAGCACAATGAGCAGTTCTTC
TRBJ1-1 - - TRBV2 CASSPGLRNTEAFF TGTGCCAGCAGTCCGGGACTCAGGAACACTGAAGCTTTCTTT
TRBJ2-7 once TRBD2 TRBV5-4 CASSLAPPSGSLSYEQYF TGTGCCAGCAGCTTGGCCCCCCCTAGCGGGAGTCTTTCGTACGAGCAGTACTTC
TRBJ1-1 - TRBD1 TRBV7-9 CASRETGVNTEAFF TGTGCCAGCAGGGAGACAGGGGTGAACACTGAAGCTTTCTTT
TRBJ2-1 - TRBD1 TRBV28 CASSFPGTGINEQFF TGTGCCAGCAGTTTCCCCGGGACAGGGATCAATGAGCAGTTCTTC
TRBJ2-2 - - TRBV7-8 CASSRRAGAGELFF TGTGCCAGCAGCCGGAGGGCAGGGGCCGGGGAGCTGTTTTTT
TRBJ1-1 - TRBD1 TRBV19 CASRRGPFASEAFF TGTGCCAGTAGAAGGGGGCCTTTTGCCAGCGAAGCTTTCTTT
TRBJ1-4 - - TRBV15 CATSRYTGTNAEKLFF TGTGCCACCAGCAGATACACCGGGACTAATGCTGAAAAACTGTTTTTT